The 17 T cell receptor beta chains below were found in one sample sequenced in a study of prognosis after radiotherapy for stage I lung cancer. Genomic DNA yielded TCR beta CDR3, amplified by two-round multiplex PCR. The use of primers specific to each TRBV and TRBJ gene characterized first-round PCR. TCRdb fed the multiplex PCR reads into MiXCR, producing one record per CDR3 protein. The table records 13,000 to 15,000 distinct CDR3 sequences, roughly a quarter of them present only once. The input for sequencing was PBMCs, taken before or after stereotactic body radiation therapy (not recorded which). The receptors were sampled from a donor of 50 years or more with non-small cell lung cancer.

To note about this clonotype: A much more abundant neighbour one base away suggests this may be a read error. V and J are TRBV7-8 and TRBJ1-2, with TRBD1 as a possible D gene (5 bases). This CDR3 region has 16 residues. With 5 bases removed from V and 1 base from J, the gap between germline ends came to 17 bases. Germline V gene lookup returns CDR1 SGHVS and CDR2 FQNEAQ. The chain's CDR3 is CASSKQWGSHNYGYTF. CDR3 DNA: TGTGCCAGCAGCAAACAGTGGGGGTCACATAACTATGGCTACACCTTC.

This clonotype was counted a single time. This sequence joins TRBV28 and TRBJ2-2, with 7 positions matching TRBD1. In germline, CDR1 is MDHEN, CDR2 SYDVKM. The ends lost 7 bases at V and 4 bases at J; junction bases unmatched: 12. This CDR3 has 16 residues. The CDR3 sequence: CASTPPIQGFTGELFF. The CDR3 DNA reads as TGTGCCAGCACCCCCCCGATACAGGGGTTCACCGGGGAGCTGTTTTTT.

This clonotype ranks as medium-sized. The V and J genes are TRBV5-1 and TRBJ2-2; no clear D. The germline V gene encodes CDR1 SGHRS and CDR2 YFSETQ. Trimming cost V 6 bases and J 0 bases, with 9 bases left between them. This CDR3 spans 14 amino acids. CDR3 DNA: TGCGCCAGCATTCGGGCGCCGAACACCGGGGAGCTGTTTTTT. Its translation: CASIRAPNTGELFF.

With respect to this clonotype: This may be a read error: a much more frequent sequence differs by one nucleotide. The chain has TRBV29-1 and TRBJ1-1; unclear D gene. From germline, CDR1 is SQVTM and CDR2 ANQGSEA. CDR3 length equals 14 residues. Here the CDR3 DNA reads TGCAACGTTGAAAGGACTCTAGTTGGGAATGAAGCTTTCTTT. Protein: CNVERTLVGNEAFF.

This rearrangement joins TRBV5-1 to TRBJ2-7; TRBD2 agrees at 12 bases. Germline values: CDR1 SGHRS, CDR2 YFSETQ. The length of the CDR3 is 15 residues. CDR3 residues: CEGSFLTSGRYEQYF. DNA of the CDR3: TGCGAAGGCAGCTTTCTAACTAGCGGGAGGTACGAGCAGTACTTC.

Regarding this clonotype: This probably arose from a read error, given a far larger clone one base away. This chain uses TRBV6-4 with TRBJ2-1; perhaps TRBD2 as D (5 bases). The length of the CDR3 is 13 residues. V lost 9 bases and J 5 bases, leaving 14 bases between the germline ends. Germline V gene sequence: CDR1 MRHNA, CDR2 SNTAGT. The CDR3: CASTRRVNNEQFF. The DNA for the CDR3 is TGTGCCAGTACTAGACGGGTCAACAATGAGCAGTTCTTC.

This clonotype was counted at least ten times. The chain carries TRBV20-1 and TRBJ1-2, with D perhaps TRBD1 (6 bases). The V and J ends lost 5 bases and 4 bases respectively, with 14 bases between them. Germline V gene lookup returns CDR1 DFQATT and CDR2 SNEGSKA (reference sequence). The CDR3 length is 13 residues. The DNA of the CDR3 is TGCAGTGCTTACCAACAGGGTTCCTATGGCTACACCTTC. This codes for CSAYQQGSYGYTF.

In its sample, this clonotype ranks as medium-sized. The CDR3 loop reads CASSYSGGFAYEQYF. The CDR3 bases are TGTGCCAGCAGTTACTCAGGAGGGTTTGCCTACGAGCAGTACTTC. The rearrangement links TRBV6-5 to TRBJ2-7, with D possibly TRBD2 on 6 matching bases. The germline V gene has CDR1 MNHEY and CDR2 SVGAGI. The CDR3 is 15 residues long. V was clipped by 0 bases and J by 2 bases, with 11 bases between them.

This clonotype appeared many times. This CDR3 reads CASSVIAGGTETQYF. In DNA form, the CDR3 reads TGTGCCAGCAGTGTAATCGCGGGAGGGACGGAGACCCAGTACTTC. This rearrangement joins TRBV6-1 to TRBJ2-5; 9 bases are shared with TRBD2. This CDR3 spans 15 amino acids. The V gene end was trimmed by 4 bases and the J gene end by 5 bases; junction bases not matched to a gene: 8. Per the germline V gene, CDR1 is MNHNS and CDR2 is SASEGT.

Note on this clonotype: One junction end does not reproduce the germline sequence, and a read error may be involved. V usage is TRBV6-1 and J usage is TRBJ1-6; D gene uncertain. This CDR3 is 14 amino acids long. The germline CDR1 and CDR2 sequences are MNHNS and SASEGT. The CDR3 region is CASSLGKFNSRLHF. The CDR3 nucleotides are TGTGCCAGCAGTCTCGGAAAGTTTAATTCACGCCTCCACTTT.

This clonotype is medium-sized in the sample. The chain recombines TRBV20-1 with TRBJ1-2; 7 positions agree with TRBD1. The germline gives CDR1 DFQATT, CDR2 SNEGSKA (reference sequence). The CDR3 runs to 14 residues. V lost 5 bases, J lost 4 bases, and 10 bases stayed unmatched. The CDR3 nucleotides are TGCAGTGCTCCCCCCGGGACAGAGAGCTATGGCTACACCTTC. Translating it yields CSAPPGTESYGYTF.

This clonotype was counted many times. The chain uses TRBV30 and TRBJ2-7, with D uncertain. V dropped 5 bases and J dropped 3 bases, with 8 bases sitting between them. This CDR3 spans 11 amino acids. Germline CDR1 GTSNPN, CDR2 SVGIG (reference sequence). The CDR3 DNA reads TGTGCCTGGGCCACCGGCTACGAGCAGTACTTC. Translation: CAWATGYEQYF.

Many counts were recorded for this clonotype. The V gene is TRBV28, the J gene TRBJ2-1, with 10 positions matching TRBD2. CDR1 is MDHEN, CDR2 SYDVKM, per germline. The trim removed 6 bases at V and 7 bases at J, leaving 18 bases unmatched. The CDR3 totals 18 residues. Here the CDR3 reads CASRTRIRDSGRRNEQFF. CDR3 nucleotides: TGTGCCAGCAGAACACGAATTCGCGATAGCGGGAGGCGAAATGAGCAGTTCTTC. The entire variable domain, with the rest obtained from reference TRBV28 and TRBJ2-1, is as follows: DVKVTQSSRYLVKRTGEKVFLECVQDMDHENMFWYRQDPGLGLRLIYFSYDVKMKEKGDIPEGYSVSREKKERFSLILESASTNQTSMYLCASRTRIRDSGRRNEQFFGPGTRLTVL.

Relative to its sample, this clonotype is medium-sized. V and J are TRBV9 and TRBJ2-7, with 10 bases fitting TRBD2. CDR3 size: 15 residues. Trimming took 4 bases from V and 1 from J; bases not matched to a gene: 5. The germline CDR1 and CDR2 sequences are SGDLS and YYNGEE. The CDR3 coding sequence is TGTGCCAGCAGCACTAGCGGGGTTTATTCCTACGAGCAGTACTTC. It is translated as CASSTSGVYSYEQYF.

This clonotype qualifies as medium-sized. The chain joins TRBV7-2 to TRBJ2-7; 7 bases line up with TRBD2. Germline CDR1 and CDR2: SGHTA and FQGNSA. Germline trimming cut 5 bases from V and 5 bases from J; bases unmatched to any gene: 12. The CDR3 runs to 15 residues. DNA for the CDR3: TGTGCCAGCAGCCCAACTCGCGGGAGTTTAAACGAGCAGTACTTC. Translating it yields CASSPTRGSLNEQYF.

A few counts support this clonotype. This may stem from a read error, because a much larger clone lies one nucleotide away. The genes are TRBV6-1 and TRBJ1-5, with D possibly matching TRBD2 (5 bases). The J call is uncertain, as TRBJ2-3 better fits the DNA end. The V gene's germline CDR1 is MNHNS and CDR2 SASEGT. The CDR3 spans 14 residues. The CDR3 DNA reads TGTGCCAGCAGTGTTACCTTCGGGGATCAGCCCCAGTATTTT. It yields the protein CASSVTFGDQPQYF.

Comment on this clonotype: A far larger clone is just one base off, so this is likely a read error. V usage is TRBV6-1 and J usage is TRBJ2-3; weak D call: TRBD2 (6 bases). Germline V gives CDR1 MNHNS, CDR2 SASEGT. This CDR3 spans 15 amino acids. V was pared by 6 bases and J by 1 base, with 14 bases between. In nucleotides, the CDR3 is TGTGCCAGCAGCCTGGGACTTACCCGCACAGATACGCAGTATTTT. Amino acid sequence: CASSLGLTRTDTQYF.